This T cell receptor beta chain is from a study of radiation and T cells in renal cell carcinoma. Study-wide results and limits: Sampling covered only 0.75 to 1 g of each tumor.

Treatment specified: 15 Gy SBRT to primary tumor, nephrectomy 4 weeks later. The CDR3 length is 16 residues. V dropped 1 base and J dropped 3 bases, with 13 bases sitting between them. The germline V gene encodes CDR1 PRHDT and CDR2 FYEKMQ (reference sequence). Comments on this clone: Its antigen is still unknown.

The protocol was immunoSEQ multiplex PCR, while the TCRdb copy is restricted to in-frame clones and leaves out a portion. The sample carries 18,000 or so clones, under 55% recorded once. This receptor was taken from a man between 45 and 60 years old with renal cell carcinoma. The sequenced sample was tumor tissue, obtained from a patient whose treatment included radiotherapy and nephrectomy. The V gene is TRBV13, the J gene TRBJ2-1; D may be TRBD2 (6 bases). For the CDR3, the DNA is TGTGCCAGCAGCTTAGCGGGGGAAACCTACTACAATGAGCAGTTCTTC. Encoded protein: CASSLAGETYYNEQFF.